This T cell receptor (beta chain) was identified during a study of cytomegalovirus exposure and HLA in healthy donors. Overall study results and limits: The study labeled 164 TCR beta chains cytomegalovirus-associated. With later analysis, a missense DCLRE1C variant became linked to TCR beta V- and J-gene trimming.

Unrecorded immune exposures were likely, despite nominal health at sampling. A multiplex PCR was run with 60 Vbeta primers and 13 Jbeta primers. Only in-frame clones appear in the TCRdb table, and some are missing; sequencing was by immunoSEQ multiplex PCR. This sample has roughly 120,000 clones; roughly 79% occur once, and the top ten carry around 4.2%. From germline, CDR1 is SGHRS and CDR2 YFSETQ. This CDR3 has 15 residues. V gave up 0 bases and J gave up 2 bases; unmatched junction bases: 2. Worth noting for this clone: Antigen: not known.

Material: PBMCs. The genes are TRBV5-1 and TRBJ2-3; 8 bases align to TRBD2. This TCR derives from a woman aged 30 to 39 in good health and CMV-seronegative. The CDR3 bases are TGCGCCAGCAGCTTGGAAGCGGGAGACACAGATACGCAGTATTTT. This translates into CASSLEAGDTDTQYF. The full variable domain, its missing parts supplied by reference TRBV5-1 and TRBJ2-3, is KAGVTQTPRYLIKTRGQQVTLSCSPISGHRSVSWYQQTPGQGLQFLFEYFSETQRNKGNFPGRFSGRQFSNSRSEMNVSTLELGDSALYLCASSLEAGDTDTQYFGPGTRLTVL.